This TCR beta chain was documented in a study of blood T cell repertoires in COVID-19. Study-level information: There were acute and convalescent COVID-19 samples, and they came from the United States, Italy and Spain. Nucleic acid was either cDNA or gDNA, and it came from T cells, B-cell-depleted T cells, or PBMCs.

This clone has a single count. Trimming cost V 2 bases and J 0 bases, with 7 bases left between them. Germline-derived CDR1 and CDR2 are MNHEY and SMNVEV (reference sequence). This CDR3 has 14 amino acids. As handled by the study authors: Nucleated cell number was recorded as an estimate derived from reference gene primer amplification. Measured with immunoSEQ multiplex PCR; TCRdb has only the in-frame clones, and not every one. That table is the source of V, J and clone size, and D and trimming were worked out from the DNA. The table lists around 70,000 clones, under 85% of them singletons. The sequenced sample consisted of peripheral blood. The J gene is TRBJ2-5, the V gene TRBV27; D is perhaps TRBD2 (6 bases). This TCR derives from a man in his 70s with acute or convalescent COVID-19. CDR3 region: CASSLAGYQETQYF. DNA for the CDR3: TGTGCCAGCAGTTTAGCGGGATACCAAGAGACCCAGTACTTC.